A selection of T cell receptor beta chains follows, all from one sample in a study of T cells in Graves' hyperthyroidism and ophthalmopathy. TCRdb fed the multiplex PCR reads into MiXCR, producing one record per CDR3 protein. This sample has about 700,000 distinct CDR3 sequences, with about 45% found just once. The sample consisted of peripheral blood or thyroid tissue (not recorded which). These receptor sequences come from an adult man with Graves' disease, either hyperthyroidism or ophthalmopathy (not recorded which). Each CDR3 is given with its conserved first and last residue. The D gene is left open where the match is weak. Clone sizes are given selectively: once, few, many, or a class where the clone is expanded.

>NA|TRBV29-1|TRBJ1-2|once
TGCAGTCTAAACTATGGCTACACCTTC
CSLNYGYTF
>NA|TRBV7-9|TRBJ1-4|NA
TGTGCCAGCAGCCAAGATGTCCCGGGACTCGGGTCTAATGAAAAACTGTTTTTT
CASSQDVPGLGSNEKLFF
>NA|TRBV15|TRBJ1-2|NA
TGTGCCACCAGCAAGGGTCGAGACAGAGACTATGGCTACACCTTC
CATSKGRDRDYGYTF
>NA|TRBV2|TRBJ2-6|NA
TGTGCCAGCAGTGAAAAGTCCTGGACTTTC
CASSEKSWTF
>NA|TRBV12-3/TRBV12-4|TRBJ1-2|many
TGTGCCAGCAGGACAACCCTACAACATGGCTACACCTTC
CASRTTLQHGYTF
>NA|TRBV7-3|TRBJ1-1|NA
TGTGCCAGTAGTGCGGAGTTCTATGAAGCTTTCTTT
CASSAEFYEAFF
>TRBD1|TRBV25-1|TRBJ2-5|NA
TGTGCCAGCAGCCCGGACAGGGTGGATGAGACCCAGTACTTC
CASSPDRVDETQYF
>NA|TRBV14|TRBJ1-4|once
TGTGCCAGCAGTGCTAGCAGGGCTCAACTTCGTGAAAAACTGTTTTTT
CASSASRAQLREKLFF
>NA|TRBV14|TRBJ1-5|NA
TGTGCCAGCAGCCAACATAACACGGGAGATCAGCCCCAGCATTTT
CASSQHNTGDQPQHF
>NA|TRBV25-1|TRBJ1-2|once
TGTGCCAGCAGTGAATGGATTTCCTCAGCTAACTATGGCTACACCTTC
CASSEWISSANYGYTF
>TRBD1|TRBV5-1|TRBJ1-1|NA
TGCGCCAGCAGCCCGACCGGGACAGGGGCCATAGGGTTAACTGAAGCTTTCTTT
CASSPTGTGAIGLTEAFF
>NA|TRBV5-4|TRBJ1-1|NA
TGTGCCAGCAGCTTGGCCGGGGGGTACGACCCGAACACTGAAGCTTTCTTT
CASSLAGGYDPNTEAFF
>TRBD1|TRBV7-9|TRBJ2-7|many
TGTGCCAGCAGCTTGCGGACAGGGACGTACGAGCAGTACTTC
CASSLRTGTYEQYF
>NA|TRBV19|TRBJ2-2|NA
TGTGCCAGTAGTATCTCAGGGACAATAAACACCGGGGAGCTGTTTTTT
CASSISGTINTGELFF
>NA|TRBV29-1|TRBJ1-1|NA
TGCAGCAGTCCGCGGGTCGGCCAGAGGACTGAAGCTTTCTTT
CSSPRVGQRTEAFF
>NA|TRBV2|TRBJ2-7|NA
TGTGCCAGCAGTTTACGGGGAAACCTGGACGAGCAGTACTTC
CASSLRGNLDEQYF
>NA|TRBV29-1|TRBJ2-7|many
TGCAGCGTTTGGGAAGGTCAGTCGTACGAGCAGTACTTC
CSVWEGQSYEQYF
>NA|TRBV10-3|TRBJ2-7|many
TGTGCCATCAGTGAGGCGGGCTACGAGCAGTACTTC
CAISEAGYEQYF
>NA|TRBV9|TRBJ2-5|few
TGTGCCAGCAGCCCCCGACAGTTGGTGACCCAGTACTTC
CASSPRQLVTQYF
>NA|TRBV11-1|TRBJ1-2|many
TGTGCCTCCTATGGCTACACCTTC
CASYGYTF
>NA|TRBV25-1|TRBJ2-7|many
TGTGCCAGCAGTGAGGGGGGGCCCCACGAGCAGTACTTC
CASSEGGPHEQYF
>TRBD1|TRBV2|TRBJ1-5|few
TGTGCCAGCAGGGCGGGGACAGGGGGCTATCAGCCCCAGCATTTT
CASRAGTGGYQPQHF
>NA|TRBV7-9|TRBJ2-5|once
TGTGCCAGCAGCCAAGGGTGGGGGACGCAAGAGACCCAGTACTTC
CASSQGWGTQETQYF
>TRBD1|TRBV7-9|TRBJ1-2|NA
TGTGCCAGCAGCTTAGAAGGACAGGTGTATGGCTACACCTTC
CASSLEGQVYGYTF
>TRBD2|TRBV7-9|TRBJ2-2|few
TGTGCCAGCAGCCCCGGGGCCAGCGGGAATAACAGGGAGCTGTTTTTT
CASSPGASGNNRELFF
>NA|TRBV7-9|TRBJ2-2|few
TGTGCCAGCAGCCAAGATATAAGGGACACCGGGGAGCTGTTTTTT
CASSQDIRDTGELFF
>NA|TRBV10-3|TRBJ1-2|many
TGTGCCATCAGTGAGTCGGAGGGCAACTATGGCTACACCTTC
CAISESEGNYGYTF
>NA|TRBV5-4|TRBJ1-1|NA
TGTGCCAGCAGCTTGGACGGGGCAGCTTTCTTT
CASSLDGAAFF
>NA|TRBV7-2|TRBJ1-1|NA
TGTGCCAGCTGGTCCGGTCTTAACACTGAAGCTTTCTTT
CASWSGLNTEAFF
>TRBD2|TRBV9|TRBJ2-7|NA
TGTGCCAGCTCCCCTTTTAGCGGGAGTTACGAGCAGTACTTC
CASSPFSGSYEQYF
>TRBD1|TRBV29-1|TRBJ2-7|NA
TGCAGTCACAGGGGGCTTATACCCTACGAGCAGTACTTC
CSHRGLIPYEQYF
>NA|TRBV6-1|TRBJ2-2|NA
TGTGCCGCAAGAATAGAGCTGGGGGAGCTGTTTTTT
CAARIELGELFF
>TRBD1|TRBV5-4|TRBJ1-2|NA
TGTGCCAGCAGCCGACCCGGGACAGAATATGGCTACACCTTC
CASSRPGTEYGYTF
>TRBD1|TRBV2|TRBJ1-4|few
TGTGCCAGCAGTTCGACAGGGGTAGAAAAACTGTTTTTT
CASSSTGVEKLFF
>NA|TRBV7-8|TRBJ1-4|many
TGTGCCAGCAGCTTAGGGCGGCGGAATGAAAAACTGTTTTTT
CASSLGRRNEKLFF
>NA|TRBV18|TRBJ1-2|NA
TGTGCCAGCTCACGGGGCCATAACTATGGCTACACCTTC
CASSRGHNYGYTF
>TRBD1|TRBV19|TRBJ2-7|once
TGTGCCAGTAGCGAACAGGGACAGATTTACGAGCAGTACTTC
CASSEQGQIYEQYF
>NA|TRBV2|TRBJ1-1|NA
TGTGCCAGCAGTGAACGGTCAGGGAATTGGGCTTTCTTT
CASSERSGNWAFF
>NA|TRBV4-1|TRBJ2-7|many
TGCGCCAGCAGCCAAGTCCAGGGGTGGGACGAGCAGTACTTC
CASSQVQGWDEQYF
>NA|TRBV20-1|TRBJ2-7|few
TGCAGTGCTAGTTTGCGTAGGGTCACACTCTACGAGCAGTACTTC
CSASLRRVTLYEQYF
>NA|TRBV7-4|TRBJ1-1|once
TGTGCCAGCAGGAGGACGGGACAAGTTAATGAAGCTTTCTTT
CASRRTGQVNEAFF
>TRBD1|TRBV5-1|TRBJ1-4|few
TGCGCCAGCAGCTTGGAGGCAGGGGGCGCGTATGAAAAACTGTTTTTT
CASSLEAGGAYEKLFF
>NA|TRBV19|TRBJ1-2|few
TGTGCCAGTAGTACAGGCTTGTCCGGCTACACCTTC
CASSTGLSGYTF
>NA|TRBV2|TRBJ1-4|many
TGTGCCAGCAGTGAAACAGGGATTGAAAAACTGTTTTTT
CASSETGIEKLFF
>NA|TRBV7-9|TRBJ1-1|few
TGTGCCAGCAGCAAAGGCACAGCTGAAGCTTTCTTT
CASSKGTAEAFF
>NA|TRBV7-8|TRBJ1-5|once
TGTGCCAGCAGCCTAGGACAGCAGGCGAATCAGCCCCAGCATTTT
CASSLGQQANQPQHF
>TRBD1|TRBV19|TRBJ1-5|few
TGTGCCAGTAGTACTCCGGGACAGGGAGGCAATCAGCCCCAGCATTTT
CASSTPGQGGNQPQHF
>NA|TRBV24-1|TRBJ2-7|many
TGTGCCACCAGTGATGAGGAGTACGAGCAGTACTTC
CATSDEEYEQYF
>TRBD2|TRBV7-9|TRBJ2-7|few
TGTGCCAGCAGCGTAATGGGTGGTAGCGGGGGGCGTTACGAGCAGTACTTC
CASSVMGGSGGRYEQYF
>NA|TRBV7-9|TRBJ1-2|few
TGTGCCAGCAGCTTAGATCTTACAGGGTATGGCTACACCTTC
CASSLDLTGYGYTF
>TRBD1|TRBV7-9|TRBJ1-1|NA
TGTGCCTGGAGGGACAGCACTAACACTGAAGCTTTCTTT
CAWRDSTNTEAFF
>NA|TRBV7-2|TRBJ1-2|few
TGTGCCAGCAGCTTAGTTTGGGGTGGCTACACCTTC
CASSLVWGGYTF